This T cell receptor (beta chain) comes out of a study of lymphopenia after photon versus proton radiotherapy. Notes on the study in general: After lymphocyte nadir, photon-treated repertoires showed oligoclonal expansion, especially CD8+ Temra. Proton therapy kept repertoires fairly stable, unlike photons, which gained effector/memory cells.

Profiling relied on immunoSEQ multiplex PCR, and the TCRdb table lists in-frame clones only, not all of them. The sample includes about 58,000 clones, about four fifths of them seen just once. For this clone: What it recognizes is unknown.

The V gene's germline CDR1 is ENHRY and CDR2 SYGVKD. This CDR3 contains 13 residues. Trimming cost V 10 bases and J 4 bases; bases outside gene matches: 7. This TCR was recovered from a man aged 60 to 75 with pancreatic cancer. This sequence joins TRBV10-3 and TRBJ2-5; 9 bases are a match to TRBD1. The sample consisted of peripheral blood, taken from a patient treated with proton-based radiotherapy. The chain's CDR3 is CATRTGAGETQYF. As DNA, the CDR3 is TGTGCCACAAGGACAGGGGCGGGAGAGACCCAGTACTTC.